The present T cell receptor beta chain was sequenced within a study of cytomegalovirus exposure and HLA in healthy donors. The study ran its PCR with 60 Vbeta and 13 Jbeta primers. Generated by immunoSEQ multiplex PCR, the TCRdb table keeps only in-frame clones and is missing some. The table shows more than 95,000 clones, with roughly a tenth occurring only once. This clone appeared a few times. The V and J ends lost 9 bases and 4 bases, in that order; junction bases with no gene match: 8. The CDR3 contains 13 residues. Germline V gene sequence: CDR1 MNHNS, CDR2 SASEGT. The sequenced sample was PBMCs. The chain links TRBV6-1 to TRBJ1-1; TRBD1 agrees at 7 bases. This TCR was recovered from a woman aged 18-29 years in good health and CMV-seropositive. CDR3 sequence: CASTRGFGTEAFF. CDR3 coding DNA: TGTGCCAGTACCAGGGGGTTTGGCACTGAAGCTTTCTTT.